The present TCR beta chain was sequenced within a study of T cell repertoires in cytomegalovirus infection. Study background: Public TCR beta signatures indicated both CMV infection and matching HLA type.

MiXCR, applied by TCRdb to the reads, yields one record per CDR3 protein. Found here are approximately 910,000 distinct CDR3 sequences, under 40% of them singletons; the top ten hold under 15%. The germline V and J ends were trimmed by 0 bases and 2 bases, with 14 bases remaining between them. Germline V gene sequence: CDR1 MNHEY, CDR2 SMNVEV (reference sequence). CDR3 length equals 16 residues. Study results and caveats: CMV-specific TCR beta clonotypes restricted by HLA-C were the ones dominating the ex vivo response. Cumulative public TCR beta family frequency identified CMV carriers with the relevant HLA.

Notes on this clonotype: The target antigen is unknown.

V and J are TRBV27 and TRBJ2-7; tentative D call: TRBD2 (6 bases). Here the sequenced sample was cultured CD8+ T cells from PBMCs, taken from culture after CMV antigen stimulation. The clonotype was recovered from a human donor in good health (CMV status not recorded). Some clones in this sample may be carry-over from other donors' samples. The CDR3 DNA sequence: TGTGCCAGCAGTTTATCTGGGGGGACCGTTGCCTACGAGCAGTACGTC. Protein product: CASSLSGGTVAYEQYV.